This T cell receptor beta chain was identified in a study of shared clonotypes between healthy human individuals. Every one of the donors was a Caucasian adult that lived in Nashville, Tennessee. Comments on this clone: The antigen remains undetermined.

Study conclusions and caveats: The study found lower generation probabilities in non-shared clonotypes than in those shared by all four donors. Despite large depth, sorted-subset datasets appeared incompletely sequenced.

A roughly 200 ng quantity of DNA, 25,000 to 30,000 T cell genomes, went into the sorted-subset replicate PCRs. Clones were read by immunoSEQ multiplex PCR, and TCRdb kept only the in-frame ones, dropping some. The profile covers approximately 2,000,000 clones, with around 93% appearing a single time and about 0.41% taken by the ten largest. Germline V gives CDR1 SGHRS, CDR2 YFSETQ. The CDR3 spans 14 residues. V shed 3 bases and J shed 4 bases, with 11 bases lying between them. The sequence came from a man aged 18 to 35 in good health. Some clones in this sample may be carry-over from other donors' samples. The rearrangement joins TRBV5-1 to TRBJ2-1; the D gene is possibly TRBD2 (6 bases). The sample taken for sequencing was naive CD4+ T cells from PBMCs. Subset given: CD45RA+ positively selected. CDR3 in amino acids: CASSSGGIYNEQFF. In DNA, the CDR3 is TGCGCCAGCAGCTCGGGCGGGATTTACAATGAGCAGTTCTTC.